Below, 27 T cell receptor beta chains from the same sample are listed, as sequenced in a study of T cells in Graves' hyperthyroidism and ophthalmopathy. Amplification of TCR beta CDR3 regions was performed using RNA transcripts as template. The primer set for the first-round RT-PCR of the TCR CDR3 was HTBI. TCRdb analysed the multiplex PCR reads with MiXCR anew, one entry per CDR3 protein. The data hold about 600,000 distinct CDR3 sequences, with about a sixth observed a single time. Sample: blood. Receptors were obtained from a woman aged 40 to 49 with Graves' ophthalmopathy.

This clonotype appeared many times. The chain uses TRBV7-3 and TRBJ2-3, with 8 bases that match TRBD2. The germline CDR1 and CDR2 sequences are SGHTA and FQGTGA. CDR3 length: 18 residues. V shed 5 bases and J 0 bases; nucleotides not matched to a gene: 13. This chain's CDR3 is CASSPGPAAGGSTDTQYF. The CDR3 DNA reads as TGTGCCAGCAGCCCAGGGCCAGCGGCGGGAGGTAGCACAGATACGCAGTATTTT.

The DNA for the CDR3 is TGCAGACCCACTAGCGGGGGGGCAGATACGCAGTATTTT. Protein: CRPTSGGADTQYF. The rearrangement links TRBV20-1 to TRBJ2-3, with 13 positions matching TRBD2. Germline V gene lookup returns CDR1 DFQATT and CDR2 SNEGSKA (reference sequence). The CDR3 loop spans 13 amino acids.

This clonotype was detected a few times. Written as DNA, the CDR3 is TGTGCCACCAGTGATTCGGGCGAGCAGTACTTC. As protein: CATSDSGEQYF. The genes are TRBV24-1 and TRBJ2-7; D remains ambiguous. The CDR3 runs 11 residues. CDR1 KGHDR and CDR2 SFDVKD come from the germline V gene. Between the trimmed V and J ends, which lost 2 bases and 6 bases, there was a span of 4 bases.

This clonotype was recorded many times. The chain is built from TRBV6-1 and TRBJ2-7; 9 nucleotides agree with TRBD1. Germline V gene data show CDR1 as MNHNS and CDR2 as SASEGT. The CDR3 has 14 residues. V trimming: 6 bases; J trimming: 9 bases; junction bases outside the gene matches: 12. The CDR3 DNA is TGTGCCAGCAGACGCGGACAGGGGACCTTTGGGCAGTACTTC. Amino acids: CASRRGQGTFGQYF.

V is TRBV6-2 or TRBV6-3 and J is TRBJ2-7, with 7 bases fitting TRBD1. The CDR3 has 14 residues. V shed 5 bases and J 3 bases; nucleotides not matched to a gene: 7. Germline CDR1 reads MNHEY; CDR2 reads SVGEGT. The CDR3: CASSTGTVRYEQYF. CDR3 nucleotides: TGTGCCAGCAGTACCGGGACAGTGCGCTACGAGCAGTACTTC.

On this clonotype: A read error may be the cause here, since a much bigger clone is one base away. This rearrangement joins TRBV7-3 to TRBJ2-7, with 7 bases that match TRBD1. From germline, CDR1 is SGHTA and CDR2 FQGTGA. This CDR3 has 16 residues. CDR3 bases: TGTGCCAGCAGCTTCTTTGTTGGGACAGACCCCTACGAGCAGTGCTTC. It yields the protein CASSFFVGTDPYEQCF.

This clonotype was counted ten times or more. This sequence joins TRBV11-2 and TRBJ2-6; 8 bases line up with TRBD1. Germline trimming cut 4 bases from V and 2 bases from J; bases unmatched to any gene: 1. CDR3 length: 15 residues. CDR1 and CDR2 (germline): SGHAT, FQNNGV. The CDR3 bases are TGTGCCAGCAGCTCGGGACAGGCTGGGGCCAACGTCCTGACTTTC. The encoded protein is CASSSGQAGANVLTF.

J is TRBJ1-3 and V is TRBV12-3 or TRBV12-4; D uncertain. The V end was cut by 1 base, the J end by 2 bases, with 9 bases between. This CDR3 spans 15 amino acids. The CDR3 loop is CASSLGSVTGNTIYF. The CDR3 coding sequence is TGTGCCAGCAGTTTAGGGTCAGTCACTGGAAACACCATATATTTT.

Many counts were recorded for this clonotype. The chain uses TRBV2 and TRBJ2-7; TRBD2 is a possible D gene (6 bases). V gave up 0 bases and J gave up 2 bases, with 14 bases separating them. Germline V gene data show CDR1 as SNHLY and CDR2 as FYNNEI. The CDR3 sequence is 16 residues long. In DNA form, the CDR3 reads TGTGCCAGCAGTGAAGCGCTTCCGGGGGTACCCTACGAGCAGTACTTC. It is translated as CASSEALPGVPYEQYF.

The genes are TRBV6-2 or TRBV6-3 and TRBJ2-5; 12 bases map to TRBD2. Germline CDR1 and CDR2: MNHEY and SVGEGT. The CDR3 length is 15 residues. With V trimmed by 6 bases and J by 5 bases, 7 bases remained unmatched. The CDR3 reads CASRLAGGWGETQYF. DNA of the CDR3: TGTGCCAGCAGACTAGCGGGAGGTTGGGGGGAGACCCAGTACTTC.

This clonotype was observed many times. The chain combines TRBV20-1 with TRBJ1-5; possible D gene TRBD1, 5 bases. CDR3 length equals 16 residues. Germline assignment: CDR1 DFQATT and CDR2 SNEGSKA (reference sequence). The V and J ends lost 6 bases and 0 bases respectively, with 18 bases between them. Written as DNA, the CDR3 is TGCAGTGCCCAAGTGGGGGGTTTAAGTAGCAATCAGCCCCAGCATTTT. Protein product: CSAQVGGLSSNQPQHF.

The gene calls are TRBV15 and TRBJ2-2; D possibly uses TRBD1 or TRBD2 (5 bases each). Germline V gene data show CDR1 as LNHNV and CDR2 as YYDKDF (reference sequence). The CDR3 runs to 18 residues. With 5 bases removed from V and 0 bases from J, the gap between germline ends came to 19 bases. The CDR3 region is CATSQPPWGKPNTGELFF. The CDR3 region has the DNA TGTGCCACCAGCCAGCCCCCGTGGGGGAAACCGAACACCGGGGAGCTGTTTTTT. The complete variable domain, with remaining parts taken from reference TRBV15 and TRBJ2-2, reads DAMVIQNPRYQVTQFGKPVTLSCSQTLNHNVMYWYQQKSSQAPKLLFHYYDKDFNNEADTPDNFQSRRPNTSFCFLDIRSPGLGDTAMYLCATSQPPWGKPNTGELFFGEGSRLTVL.

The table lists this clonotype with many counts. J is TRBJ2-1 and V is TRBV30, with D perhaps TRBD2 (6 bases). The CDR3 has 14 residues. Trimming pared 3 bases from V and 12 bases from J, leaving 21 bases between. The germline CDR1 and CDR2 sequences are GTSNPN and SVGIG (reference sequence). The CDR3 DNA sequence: TGTGCCTGGAGACGTAGGACTACCAATGATGGGCAGTTCTTC. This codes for CAWRRRTTNDGQFF.

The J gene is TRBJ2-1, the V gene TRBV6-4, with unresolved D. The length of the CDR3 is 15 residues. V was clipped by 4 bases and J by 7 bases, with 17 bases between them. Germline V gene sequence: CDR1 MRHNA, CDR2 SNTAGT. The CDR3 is CASSVVGGELNEQFF. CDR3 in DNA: TGTGCCAGCAGTGTGGTTGGTGGAGAGTTGAATGAGCAGTTCTTC.

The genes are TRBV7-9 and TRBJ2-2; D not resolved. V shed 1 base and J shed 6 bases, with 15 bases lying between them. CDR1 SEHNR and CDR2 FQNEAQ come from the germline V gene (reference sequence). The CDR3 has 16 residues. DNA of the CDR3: TGTGCCAGCAGCTTAGGAAAGGGTGGATTCCCCGGGGAGCTGTTTTTT. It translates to CASSLGKGGFPGELFF.

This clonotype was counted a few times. The CDR3 loop reads CASSQLAGGETQYF. In DNA, the CDR3 is TGTGCCAGTAGTCAACTAGCGGGGGGGGAGACCCAGTACTTC. This sequence joins TRBV19 and TRBJ2-5; TRBD2 agrees at 13 bases. Germline V gene sequence: CDR1 LNHDA, CDR2 SQIVND (reference sequence). The CDR3 is 14 residues long. V gave up 5 bases and J gave up 5 bases; unmatched junction bases: 2.

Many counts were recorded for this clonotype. The CDR3 loop reads CASSDQGVGNEQFF. The CDR3 DNA is TGTGCCAGCAGTGATCAGGGGGTGGGCAATGAGCAGTTCTTC. The V gene is TRBV2, the J gene TRBJ2-1, with 7 nucleotides matching TRBD1. The CDR3 loop spans 14 amino acids. The trim removed 3 bases at V and 6 bases at J, leaving 5 bases unmatched. From germline, CDR1 is SNHLY and CDR2 FYNNEI. Using reference TRBV2 and TRBJ2-1 for the parts outside the CDR3, the full variable domain is EPEVTQTPSHQVTQMGQEVILRCVPISNHLYFYWYRQILGQKVEFLVSFYNNEISEKSEIFDDQFSVERPDGSNFTLKIRSTKLEDSAMYFCASSDQGVGNEQFFGPGTRLTVL.

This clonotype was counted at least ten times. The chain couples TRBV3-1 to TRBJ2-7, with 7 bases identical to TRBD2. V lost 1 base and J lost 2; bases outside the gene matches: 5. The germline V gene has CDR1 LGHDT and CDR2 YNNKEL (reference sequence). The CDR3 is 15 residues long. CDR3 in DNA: TGTGCCAGCAGCCAAGGGGGGAGGGCACCCTACGAGCAGTACTTC. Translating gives CASSQGGRAPYEQYF.

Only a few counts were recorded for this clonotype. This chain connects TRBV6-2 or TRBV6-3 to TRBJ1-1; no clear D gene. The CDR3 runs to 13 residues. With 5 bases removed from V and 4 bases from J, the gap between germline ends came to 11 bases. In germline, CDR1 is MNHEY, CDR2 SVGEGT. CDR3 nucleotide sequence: TGTGCCAGCAGTGGGCCGACGGGCACTGAAGCTTTCTTT. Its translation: CASSGPTGTEAFF.

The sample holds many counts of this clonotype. The CDR3 spells CASSQGRNYEQYF. In DNA form, the CDR3 reads TGTGCCAGCAGCCAGGGACGGAACTACGAGCAGTACTTC. The chain recombines TRBV11-1 with TRBJ2-7, with D perhaps given as TRBD1 or TRBD2 (5 bases each). Trimming stripped 5 bases from V and 3 bases from J, with 11 bases between. The CDR3 runs 13 residues. Germline CDR1 reads SGHAT; CDR2 reads FQDESV (reference sequence).

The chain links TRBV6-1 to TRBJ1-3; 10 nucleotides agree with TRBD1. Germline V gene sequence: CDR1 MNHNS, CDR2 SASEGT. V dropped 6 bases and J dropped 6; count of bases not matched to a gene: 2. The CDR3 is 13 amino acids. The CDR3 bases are TGTGCCAGCAGCAGACAGGGGGCAAACACCATATATTTT. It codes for CASSRQGANTIYF.

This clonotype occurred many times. The DNA for the CDR3 is TGCGCCAGCAGCTGGACAGGGAGTAATTCACCCCTCCACTTT. It yields the protein CASSWTGSNSPLHF. The chain has TRBV5-1 and TRBJ1-6; TRBD1 matches 8 bases. The CDR3 is 14 residues long. The trim removed 3 bases at V and 6 bases at J, leaving 2 bases unmatched. The germline gives CDR1 SGHRS, CDR2 YFSETQ.

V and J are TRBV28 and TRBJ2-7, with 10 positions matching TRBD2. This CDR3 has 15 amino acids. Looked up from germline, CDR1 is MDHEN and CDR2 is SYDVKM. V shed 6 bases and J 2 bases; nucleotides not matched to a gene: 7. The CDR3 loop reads CASSSAGTSAYEQYF. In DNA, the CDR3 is TGTGCCAGCAGCTCAGCCGGGACTAGCGCCTACGAGCAGTACTTC.

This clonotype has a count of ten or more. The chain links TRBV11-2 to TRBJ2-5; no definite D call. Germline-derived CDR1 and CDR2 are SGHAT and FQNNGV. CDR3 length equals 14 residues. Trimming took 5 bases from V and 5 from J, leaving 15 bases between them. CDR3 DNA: TGTGCCAGCAGCAAACCCTCATCCTGGGAGACCCAGTACTTC. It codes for CASSKPSSWETQYF.

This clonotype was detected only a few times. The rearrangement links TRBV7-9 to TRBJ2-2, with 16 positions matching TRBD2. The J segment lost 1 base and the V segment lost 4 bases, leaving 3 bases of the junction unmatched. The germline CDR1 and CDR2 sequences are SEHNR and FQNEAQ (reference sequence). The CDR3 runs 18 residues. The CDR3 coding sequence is TGTGCCAGCAGCTCGGGACTAGCGGGAGGGTGGAACACCGGGGAGCTGTTTTTT. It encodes CASSSGLAGGWNTGELFF.

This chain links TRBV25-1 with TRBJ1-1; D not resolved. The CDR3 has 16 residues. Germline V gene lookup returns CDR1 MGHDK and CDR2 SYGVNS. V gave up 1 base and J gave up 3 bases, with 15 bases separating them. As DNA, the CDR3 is TGTGCCAGCAGTGAATCGGGCCGGCAGGTCCACACTGAAGCTTTCTTT. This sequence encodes CASSESGRQVHTEAFF.

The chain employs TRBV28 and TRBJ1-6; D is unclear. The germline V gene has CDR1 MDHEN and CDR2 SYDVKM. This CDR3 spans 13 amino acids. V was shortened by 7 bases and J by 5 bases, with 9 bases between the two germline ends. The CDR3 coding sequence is TGTGCCAGCATGAGGGTTGATAATTCACCCCTCCACTTT. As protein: CASMRVDNSPLHF.